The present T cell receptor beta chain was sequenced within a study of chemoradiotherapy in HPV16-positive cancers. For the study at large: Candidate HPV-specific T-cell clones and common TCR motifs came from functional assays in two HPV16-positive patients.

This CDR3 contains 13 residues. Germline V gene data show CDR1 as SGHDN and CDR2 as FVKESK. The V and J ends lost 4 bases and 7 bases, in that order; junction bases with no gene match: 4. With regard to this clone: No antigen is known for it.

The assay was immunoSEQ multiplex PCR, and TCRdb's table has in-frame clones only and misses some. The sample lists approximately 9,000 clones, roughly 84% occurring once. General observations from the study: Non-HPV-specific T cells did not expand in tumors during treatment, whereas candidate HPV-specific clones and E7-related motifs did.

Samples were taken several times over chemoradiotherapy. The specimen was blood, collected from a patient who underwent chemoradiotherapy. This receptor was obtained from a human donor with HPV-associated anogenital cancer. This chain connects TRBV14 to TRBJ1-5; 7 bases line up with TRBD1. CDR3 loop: CASSLLQGQPQHF. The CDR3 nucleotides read TGTGCCAGCAGCCTCCTACAGGGGCAGCCCCAGCATTTT. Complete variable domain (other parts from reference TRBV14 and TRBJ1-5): EAGVTQFPSHSVIEKGQTVTLRCDPISGHDNLYWYRRVMGKEIKFLLHFVKESKQDESGMPNNRFLAERTGGTYSTLKVQPAELEDSGVYFCASSLLQGQPQHFGDGTRLSIL.